This T cell receptor beta chain was documented in a study of cytomegalovirus exposure and HLA in healthy donors. General study findings and limits: It has been reported that TCR beta sequences accurately predicted the HLA-A and HLA-B alleles of most subjects. Researchers left out some V segments, among them TRBV6-2 and TRBV6-3, as indistinguishable. At a 0.05 false discovery rate, a later analysis found over 15,000 TCR beta sequences to be associated with HLA alleles.

This clone occurred a few times. The antigen remains undetermined. At one end the junction does not follow the germline gene, possibly because of a read error. CDR3 length equals 13 residues. Germline V lookup: CDR1 ENHRY, CDR2 SYGVKD. The PCR used 60 Vbeta and 13 Jbeta primers. The method was immunoSEQ multiplex PCR; TCRdb's version includes in-frame clones alone and lacks a portion of them. Among 95,000 to 110,000 clones, roughly a tenth were seen once, and the ten largest hold less than 6%. Sequencing used PBMCs. V and J are TRBV10-3 and TRBJ2-3; 8 bases are a match to TRBD1. This clonotype was obtained from a man aged 40-49 years in good health and CMV-seropositive. The CDR3 coding sequence is TGTGCCATCAGTGGGACAGGGAGAGATGCGCAGTATTTT. Amino acids: CAISGTGRDAQYF.